The clone carrying this TCR beta chain was found a few times. Its target is not known. This CDR3 is built from 13 residues. Trimming stripped 8 bases from V and 0 bases from J, with 10 bases between. Germline CDR1 and CDR2: LNHDA and SQIVND (reference sequence). The data were obtained in a study of cytomegalovirus exposure and HLA in healthy donors. Study findings and constraints: A highly shared variant cluster was judged a likely technical artifact. The study flagged 150 to 200 TCR beta chains as cytomegalovirus-associated. Productive status was seen about 87% or about 30% of the time for most TCR beta V segments in an earlier analysis.

13 Jbeta primers and 60 Vbeta primers were used for the PCR. The method was immunoSEQ multiplex PCR; TCRdb's version includes in-frame clones alone and lacks a portion of them. The data contain some 120,000 clones, about 80% of them singletons. The sequence was collected from a female donor in good health and CMV-seronegative. What was sequenced was PBMCs. The V call is TRBV19, the J call TRBJ1-1; maybe TRBD1 (5 bases). The CDR3 DNA reads as TGTGCCAGTCGAGGCAGGGTGAACACTGAAGCTTTCTTT. Amino acids: CASRGRVNTEAFF.